The 8 T cell receptor beta chains given below trace back to one sample, sequenced in a study of post-analysis software for immune sequencing data. The TCR beta cDNA libraries contained unique molecular identifiers. TCRdb reprocessed the PCR reads with MiXCR, giving one entry per CDR3 protein. The sample holds 740,000 or so distinct CDR3 sequences, approximately 57% seen once. General study results and limits: Patients carried roughly five TRBV segments more frequently than controls did, and TRBV5-6, TRBV5-1 and TRBV20-1 were among them.

Antigen specificity for these receptors is unknown. The sample consisted of blood. The receptors stem from a girl aged 5-17 years with multiple sclerosis.

This clonotype was picked up a small number of times. The rearrangement links TRBV29-1 to TRBJ1-1, with 7 bases lining up with TRBD1. The CDR3 has 12 residues. V gave up 4 bases and J gave up 5 bases; unmatched junction bases: 4. Germline V gene sequence: CDR1 SQVTM, CDR2 ANQGSEA. The DNA of the CDR3 is TGCAGCGTTGGACAGGGTTGGACTGAAGCTTTCTTT. This gives the protein CSVGQGWTEAFF.

The V call is TRBV20-1, the J call TRBJ2-1; 8 nucleotides match TRBD1. The germline gives CDR1 DFQATT, CDR2 SNEGSKA (reference sequence). The ends lost 4 bases at V and 2 bases at J; junction bases unmatched: 4. This CDR3 spans 14 amino acids. The CDR3 here is CSAIPGQAYNEQFF. The CDR3 nucleotides read TGCAGTGCTATTCCGGGACAGGCCTACAATGAGCAGTTCTTC.

This chain uses TRBV5-6 with TRBJ2-2; the D gene is possibly TRBD1 (6 bases). The length of the CDR3 is 15 residues. Germline V lookup: CDR1 SGHDT, CDR2 YYEEEE. V shed 2 bases and J shed 1 base, with 9 bases lying between them. The CDR3 DNA reads as TGTGCCAGCAGCTTTGGACAGTTGAACACCGGGGAGCTGTTTTTT. Amino acid sequence: CASSFGQLNTGELFF.

The rearrangement joins TRBV4-2 to TRBJ2-5; 11 bases line up with TRBD2. After removal of 4 bases from V and 3 bases from J, the junction contained 7 bases not matched to a gene. This CDR3 contains 16 residues. Germline loops: CDR1 LGHNA, CDR2 YNFKEQ. CDR3 nucleotide sequence: TGTGCCAGCAGCCCGCAGACTAGCGGGATGGAAGAGACCCAGTACTTC. Translating it yields CASSPQTSGMEETQYF.

The chain recombines TRBV12-3 or TRBV12-4 with TRBJ1-5; 7 bases are shared with TRBD1. The CDR3 spans 15 residues. After removal of 1 base from V and 0 bases from J, the junction contained 0 bases not matched to a gene. CDR3: CASSLGDSSNQPQHF. CDR3 coding DNA: TGTGCCAGCAGTTTAGGGGACAGTAGCAATCAGCCCCAGCATTTT.

J is TRBJ2-2 and V is TRBV6-2 or TRBV6-3, with D maybe TRBD1 (6 bases). CDR1 is MNHEY and CDR2 is SVGEGT in the germline V gene. The CDR3 has 14 residues. V was shortened by 10 bases and J by 9 bases, with 21 bases between the two germline ends. CDR3 amino acids: CATILGGVARELFF. CDR3 bases: TGTGCCACCATCTTAGGGGGAGTGGCCAGGGAGCTGTTTTTT.

This clonotype was counted between two and nine times. V and J are TRBV5-1 and TRBJ2-1; D is uncertain. The ends were cut back, 4 bases at V and 6 bases at J, with 5 bases in the middle. The CDR3 loop spans 11 amino acids. Germline V gene sequence: CDR1 SGHRS, CDR2 YFSETQ. CDR3 region: CASSRSNEQFF. The DNA of the CDR3 is TGCGCCAGCAGCCGTTCCAATGAGCAGTTCTTC.

The chain links TRBV2 to TRBJ2-3, with TRBD2 matching over 11 bases. V gave up 6 bases and J gave up 2 bases; unmatched junction bases: 4. CDR1 and CDR2 (germline): SNHLY, FYNNEI. This CDR3 has 15 residues. CDR3 DNA sequence: TGTGCCAGCAGAGCACTAGCGGGGGCCACAGATACGCAGTATTTT. Its translation is CASRALAGATDTQYF.